Listed below are T cell receptor beta chains from one sample, sequenced in a study of shared clonotypes between healthy human individuals. The data were produced by immunoSEQ multiplex PCR, yet TCRdb's version contains in-frame clones alone and is incomplete. The repertoire holds about 2 million clones, with 85% to 95% as singletons. Sequencing was carried out using naive CD4+ T cells sorted from blood. The receptors were gathered from a young man in good health. Each CDR3 is given with its conserved first and last residue. D genes are given only for firm matches. Size is stated for part of the rows, as once, few or many counts, or as a class when the clone is expanded.

>-|-|TRBJ1-6|TRBV9
CASSVGSSYNSPLHF
TGTGCCAGCAGCGTAGGAAGCTCCTATAATTCACCCCTCCACTTT
>-|TRBD1|TRBJ1-1|TRBV25-1
CASSRGTGGADTEAFF
TGTGCCAGCAGCCGCGGGACAGGGGGCGCGGACACTGAAGCTTTCTTT
>-|TRBD1|TRBJ1-2|TRBV6-6
CASSLTGGPSFSGYTF
TGTGCCAGCAGCTTGACAGGGGGCCCATCTTTTTCCGGCTACACCTTC
>-|-|TRBJ1-1|TRBV28
CASSGPYSNTEAFF
TGTGCCAGCTCGGGTCCATACTCGAACACTGAAGCTTTCTTT
>-|-|TRBJ2-7|TRBV7-7
CANIPRGCYEQYF
TGTGCTAACATCCCCCGGGGCTGCTACGAGCAGTACTTC
>-|TRBD1|TRBJ2-7|TRBV6-1
CASSQPGQSYEQYF
TGTGCCAGCAGTCAGCCGGGACAGAGCTACGAGCAGTACTTC
>-|-|TRBJ1-1|TRBV27
CASRAQGVGEAFF
TGTGCCAGCAGAGCACAGGGAGTGGGTGAAGCTTTCTTT
>-|TRBD1|TRBJ2-3|TRBV2
CASSGDSMDTQYF
TGTGCCAGCAGCGGGGACAGTATGGACACGCAGTATTTT
>-|-|TRBJ1-4|TRBV5-4
CASSLATASRVTTNEKLFF
TGTGCCAGCAGCTTGGCGACAGCCTCTCGAGTAACAACTAATGAAAAACTGTTTTTT
>-|-|TRBJ1-3|TRBV10-3
CAISADSSGNTIYF
TGTGCCATCAGTGCGGACAGCTCTGGAAACACCATATATTTT
>-|TRBD1|TRBJ2-3|TRBV7-2
CASSPWDRATDTQYF
TGTGCCAGCAGCCCCTGGGACAGGGCCACAGATACGCAGTATTTT
>once|TRBD1|TRBJ1-4|TRBV19
CASSPDRVYNEKLFF
TGTGCCAGTAGTCCCGACAGGGTCTATAATGAAAAACTGTTTTTT
>-|TRBD2|TRBJ2-3|TRBV15
CATSRKLAGTPLTDTQYF
TGTGCCACCAGCAGAAAGCTAGCGGGAACCCCCCTCACAGATACGCAGTATTTT
>-|TRBD2|TRBJ2-7|TRBV19
CASAAGSSYEQYF
TGTGCCAGTGCAGCGGGGAGCTCCTACGAGCAGTACTTC
>-|TRBD1|TRBJ2-1|TRBV29-1
CSVGQGRHEQFF
TGCAGCGTCGGACAGGGACGGCATGAGCAGTTCTTC
>-|-|TRBJ1-2|TRBV11-2
CASSLNGLSYGYTF
TGTGCCAGCAGCTTAAACGGGCTGTCTTATGGCTACACCTTC
>once|TRBD1|TRBJ1-1|TRBV29-1
CSVSQGGGDTEAFF
TGCAGCGTTTCTCAGGGGGGTGGGGACACTGAAGCTTTCTTT
>-|TRBD2|TRBJ2-1|TRBV10-2
CASSRLAGIWDNEQFF
TGCGCCAGCAGTCGACTAGCGGGAATATGGGACAATGAGCAGTTCTTC
>-|-|TRBJ2-3|TRBV28
CASSPTITRDTQYF
TGTGCCAGCAGTCCGACAATTACGAGGGATACGCAGTATTTT
>-|-|TRBJ2-3|TRBV6-1
CASKYGTFTDTQYF
TGTGCCAGCAAATACGGGACTTTCACAGATACGCAGTATTTT
>-|-|TRBJ2-2|TRBV18
CASPTRTNTGELFF
TGTGCCAGCCCCACGAGGACGAACACCGGGGAGCTGTTTTTT
>many|-|TRBJ2-6|TRBV5-1
CASSSGTANVLTF
TGCGCCAGCAGCTCCGGGACAGCCAACGTCCTGACTTTC
>once|-|TRBJ2-5|TRBV19
CASRAPGAQETQYF
TGTGCCAGTAGAGCCCCAGGTGCACAAGAGACCCAGTACTTC
>-|TRBD2|TRBJ2-5|TRBV4-3
CASSQDPSGSPETQYF
TGCGCCAGCAGCCAAGACCCTAGCGGGAGTCCTGAGACCCAGTACTTC
>-|TRBD2|TRBJ2-1|TRBV5-1
CASSPGLAGDEQFF
TGCGCCAGCAGCCCGGGACTAGCGGGCGATGAGCAGTTCTTC
>-|-|TRBJ2-5|TRBV6-6
CASRTSSIRGETQYF
TGTGCCAGCAGGACTAGCTCTATCAGGGGGGAGACCCAGTACTTC
>-|TRBD1|TRBJ2-1|TRBV27
CASSLRGLDYYNEQFF
TGTGCCAGCAGCCTCAGGGGGCTAGATTACTACAATGAGCAGTTCTTC
>-|-|TRBJ1-1|TRBV6-5
CASREGGGNTEAFF
TGTGCCAGCCGGGAGGGAGGGGGGAACACTGAAGCTTTCTTT
>-|TRBD1|TRBJ2-1|TRBV19
CASSRETGIEQFF
TGTGCCAGTAGTAGGGAGACAGGGATTGAGCAGTTCTTC
>-|-|TRBJ2-7|TRBV18
CASSPTVFYEQYF
TGTGCCAGCTCACCTACAGTTTTCTACGAGCAGTACTTC
>-|TRBD1|TRBJ2-7|TRBV6-5
CASSYSGTGSYEQYF
TGTGCCAGCAGTTACTCCGGGACAGGGAGCTACGAGCAGTACTTC